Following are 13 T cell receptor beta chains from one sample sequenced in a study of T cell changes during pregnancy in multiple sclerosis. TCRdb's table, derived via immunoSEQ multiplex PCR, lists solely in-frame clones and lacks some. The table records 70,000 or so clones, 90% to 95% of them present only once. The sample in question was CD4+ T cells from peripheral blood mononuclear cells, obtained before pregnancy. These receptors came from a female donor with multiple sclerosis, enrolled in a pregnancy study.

CDR3 DNA: TGTGCCAGTAGTATTTCTCACAGAAACTATGGCTACACCTTC. This encodes CASSISHRNYGYTF. The rearrangement joins TRBV19 to TRBJ1-2; D gene unclear. Trimming took off 3 bases at V and 2 bases at J, with 10 bases between the two ends. Germline CDR1 reads LNHDA; CDR2 reads SQIVND (reference sequence). CDR3 length: 14 amino acids.

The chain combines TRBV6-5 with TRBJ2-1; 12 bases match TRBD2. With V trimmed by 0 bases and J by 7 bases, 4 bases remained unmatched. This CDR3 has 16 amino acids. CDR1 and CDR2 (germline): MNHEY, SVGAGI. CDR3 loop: CASSYSTSGRMNEQFF. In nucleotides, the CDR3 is TGTGCCAGCAGTTACTCGACTAGCGGGAGAATGAATGAGCAGTTCTTC.

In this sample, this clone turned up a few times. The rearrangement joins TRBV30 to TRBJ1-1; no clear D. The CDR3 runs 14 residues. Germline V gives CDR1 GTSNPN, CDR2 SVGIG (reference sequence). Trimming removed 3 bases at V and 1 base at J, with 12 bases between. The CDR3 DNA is TGTGCCTGGAGGGAGAGAGGCCGGAACACTGAAGCTTTCTTT. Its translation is CAWRERGRNTEAFF. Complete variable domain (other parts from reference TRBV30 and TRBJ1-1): SQTIHQWPATLVQPVGSPLSLECTVEGTSNPNLYWYRQAAGRGLQLLFYSVGIGQISSEVPQNLSASRPQDRQFILSSKKLLLSDSGFYLCAWRERGRNTEAFFGQGTRLTVV.

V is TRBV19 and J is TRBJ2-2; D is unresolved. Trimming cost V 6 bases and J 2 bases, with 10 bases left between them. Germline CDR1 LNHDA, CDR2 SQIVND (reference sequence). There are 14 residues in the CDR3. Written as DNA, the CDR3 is TGTGCCAGTAGGAGTGCAAGTAACACCGGGGAGCTGTTTTTT. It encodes CASRSASNTGELFF.

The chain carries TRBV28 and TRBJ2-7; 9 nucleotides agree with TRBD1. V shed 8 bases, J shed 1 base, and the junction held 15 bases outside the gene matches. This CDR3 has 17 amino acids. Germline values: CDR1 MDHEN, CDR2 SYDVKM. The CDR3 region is CASQTTYSGTGSYEQYF. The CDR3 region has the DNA TGTGCCAGCCAAACGACTTATTCCGGGACAGGGTCCTACGAGCAGTACTTC.

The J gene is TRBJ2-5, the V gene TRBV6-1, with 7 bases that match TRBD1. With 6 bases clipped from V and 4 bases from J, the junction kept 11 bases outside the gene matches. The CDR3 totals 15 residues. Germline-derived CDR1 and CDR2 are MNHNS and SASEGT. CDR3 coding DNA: TGTGCCAGCAGCCCCTTGACAGGGTCCGCAGAGACCCAGTACTTC. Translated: CASSPLTGSAETQYF.

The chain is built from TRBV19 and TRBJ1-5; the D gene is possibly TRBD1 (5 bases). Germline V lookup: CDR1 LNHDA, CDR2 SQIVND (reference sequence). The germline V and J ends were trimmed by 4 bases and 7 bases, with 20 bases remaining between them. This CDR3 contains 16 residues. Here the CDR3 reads CASSRGEGTVGQPQHF. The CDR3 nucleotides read TGTGCCAGTAGTAGGGGGGAGGGGACCGTCGGCCAGCCCCAGCATTTT.

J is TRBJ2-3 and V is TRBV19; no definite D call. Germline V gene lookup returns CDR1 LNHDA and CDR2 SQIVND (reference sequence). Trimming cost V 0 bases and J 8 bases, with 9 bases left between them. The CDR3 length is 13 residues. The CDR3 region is CASSIDPTGTQYF. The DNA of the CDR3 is TGTGCCAGTAGTATAGATCCCACGGGTACGCAGTATTTT. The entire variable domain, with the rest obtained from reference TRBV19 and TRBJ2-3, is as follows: DGGITQSPKYLFRKEGQNVTLSCEQNLNHDAMYWYRQDPGQGLRLIYYSQIVNDFQKGDIAEGYSVSREKKESFPLTVTSAQKNPTAFYLCASSIDPTGTQYFGPGTRLTVL.

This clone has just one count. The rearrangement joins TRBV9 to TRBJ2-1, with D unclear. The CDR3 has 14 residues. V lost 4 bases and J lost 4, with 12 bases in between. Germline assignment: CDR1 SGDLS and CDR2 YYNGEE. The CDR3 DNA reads TGTGCCAGCAGCCCCCGCCTGACTTACAATGAGCAGTTCTTC. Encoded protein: CASSPRLTYNEQFF.

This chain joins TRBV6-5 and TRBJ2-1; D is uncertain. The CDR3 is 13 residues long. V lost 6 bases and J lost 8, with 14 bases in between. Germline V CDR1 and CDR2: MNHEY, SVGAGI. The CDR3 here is CASSGLIMDEQFF. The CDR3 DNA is TGTGCCAGCAGCGGGTTGATAATGGATGAGCAGTTCTTC.

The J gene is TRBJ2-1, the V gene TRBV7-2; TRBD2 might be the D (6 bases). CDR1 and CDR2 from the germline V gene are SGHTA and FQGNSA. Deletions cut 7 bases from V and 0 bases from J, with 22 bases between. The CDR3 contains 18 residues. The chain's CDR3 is CASTGGVGLISSYNEQFF. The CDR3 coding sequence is TGTGCCAGCACCGGAGGGGTGGGGCTGATCAGCTCCTACAATGAGCAGTTCTTC.

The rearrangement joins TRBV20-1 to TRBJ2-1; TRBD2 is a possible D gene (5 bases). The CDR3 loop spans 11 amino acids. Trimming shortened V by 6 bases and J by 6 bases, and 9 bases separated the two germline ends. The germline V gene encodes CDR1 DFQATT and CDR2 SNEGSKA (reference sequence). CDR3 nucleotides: TGCAGTGCCACGGGGAGCAATGAGCAGTTCTTC. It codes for CSATGSNEQFF.

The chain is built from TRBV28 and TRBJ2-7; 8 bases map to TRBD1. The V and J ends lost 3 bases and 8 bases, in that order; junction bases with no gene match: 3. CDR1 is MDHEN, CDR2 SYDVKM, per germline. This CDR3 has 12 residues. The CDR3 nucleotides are TGTGCCAGCAGTTTCAGGGGGCAACAGCAGTACTTC. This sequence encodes CASSFRGQQQYF.